This T cell receptor (beta chain) was obtained from a study of T cells in Graves' hyperthyroidism and ophthalmopathy. Whole-study findings and limits: In the analysis, a 13 V-J model separated ophthalmopathy from stable hyperthyroidism.

CDR1 and CDR2 from the germline V gene are SGHAT and FQNNGV. This CDR3 has 15 residues. Deletions cut 0 bases from V and 2 bases from J, with 8 bases between. Researchers took RNA transcripts and amplified the TCR beta CDR3 regions from them. First-round RT-PCR with HTBI primers amplified the TCR CDR3 region. TCRdb reprocessed the multiplex PCR reads with MiXCR, giving one entry per CDR3 protein. The table lists 200,000 to 250,000 distinct CDR3 sequences, roughly 22% of them singletons. Clinical symptoms, serum thyroxine, TRAb, thyroid ultrasound and orbital computed tomography informed diagnoses. A remark on this clonotype: The antigen is unknown.

The receptor's source is a woman aged 40 to 49 with Graves' ophthalmopathy. Sequenced: blood. This rearrangement joins TRBV11-2 to TRBJ1-5; D is ambiguous. CDR3 bases: TGTGCCAGCAGCTTAGAAGGGAGGCGCAATCAGCCCCAGCATTTT. Encoded protein: CASSLEGRRNQPQHF.